A selection of T cell receptor beta chains follows, all from one sample in a study of CD8 T cells in ankylosing spondylitis. TCRdb reprocessed the 5' RACE reads with MiXCR, giving one entry per CDR3 protein. The table has 500,000 to 650,000 distinct CDR3 sequences, approximately 5.3% seen once. Sequences were obtained from blood, either unsorted or a sorted T cell fraction (not recorded which). These receptors were collected from a male donor with ankylosing spondylitis. CDR3s include the opening cysteine and the closing phenylalanine or tryptophan. A D gene is named only where the DNA matches it firmly. The size of a clone is reported for some rows only, either as once, few or many, or as a class for expanded clones.

J gene	clone size	D gene	V gene	CDR3 DNA	CDR3 protein
TRBJ1-5	many	TRBD1	TRBV6-5	TGTGCCAGCGGACAGGGGTTCCAGCCCCAGCATTTT	CASGQGFQPQHF
TRBJ2-2	.	.	TRBV12-3/TRBV12-4	TGTGCCAGCAGTCCCTTAGCGAACACCGGGGAGCTGTTTTTT	CASSPLANTGELFF
TRBJ2-5	many	.	TRBV29-1	TGCAGTGCGGTAAGGGGATTCATGGAGACCCAGTACTTC	CSAVRGFMETQYF
TRBJ1-6	many	.	TRBV6-1	TGTGCCAGCAGGAGGGGGGGGCGGAATTCACCCCTCCACTTT	CASRRGGRNSPLHF
TRBJ1-1	many	TRBD1	TRBV5-1	TGCGCCAGCAGCTTGGAGGGGGCGGCGTACACTGAAGCTTTCTTT	CASSLEGAAYTEAFF
TRBJ2-7	.	.	TRBV28	TGTGCCAGCAGATTCGGGGTTGGGTACGAGCAGTACTTC	CASRFGVGYEQYF
TRBJ2-7	many	.	TRBV12-3/TRBV12-4	TGTGCCAGCAGTTTAGGATCGGGTAGGTCTAACTACGAGCAGTACTTC	CASSLGSGRSNYEQYF
TRBJ2-7	.	TRBD1	TRBV7-2	TGTGCCAGCAGCCCGAGGTCAGGACAGGGCCTCTACGAGCAGTACTTC	CASSPRSGQGLYEQYF
TRBJ1-2	many	TRBD1	TRBV6-1	TGTGCCAGCCGCCCCCACAGGGGCAATATCTATGGCTACACCTTC	CASRPHRGNIYGYTF
TRBJ2-1	many	TRBD1	TRBV29-1	TGCAGCGTTTTACGGACAGGCTCCTACAATGAGCAGTTCTTC	CSVLRTGSYNEQFF
TRBJ2-1	many	.	TRBV6-2/TRBV6-3	TGTGCCAGCAGTTACTTTGGGGTCGACTACAATGAGCAGTTCTTC	CASSYFGVDYNEQFF
TRBJ1-2	many	.	TRBV6-1	TGTGCCAGCAGACCAACGGGCAAAAGGAGCTACACCTTC	CASRPTGKRSYTF
TRBJ2-7	many	TRBD2	TRBV20-1	TGCAGTGTTAGTGGCCTAGCGGGAGTCACTATCTCCTACGAGCAGTACTTC	CSVSGLAGVTISYEQYF
TRBJ2-7	many	.	TRBV7-2	TGTGCCAGCAGCTTAGGAGGGACAAACTACGAGCAGTACTTC	CASSLGGTNYEQYF
TRBJ2-3	many	.	TRBV27	TGTGCCAGCAGTTTAAGCCCTGGGCACAGCACAGATACGCAGTATTTT	CASSLSPGHSTDTQYF
TRBJ2-1	many	.	TRBV5-1	TGCGCCAGCAGCTTGGGTTATCACAATGAGCAGTTCTTC	CASSLGYHNEQFF
TRBJ1-3	many	.	TRBV15	TGTGCCACCAGCACCGACAGGTCTGGAAACACCATATATTTT	CATSTDRSGNTIYF
TRBJ2-1	many	TRBD2	TRBV6-2/TRBV6-3	TGTGCCAGCAGTATGACGGGAGGGCCGGGTGAGCAGTTCTTC	CASSMTGGPGEQFF
TRBJ2-3	many	.	TRBV5-6	TGTGCCAGCAGCCCGACTGCAGATACGCAGTATTTT	CASSPTADTQYF
TRBJ1-1	many	.	TRBV5-1	TGCGCCAGCAGCTTGTGGGCAGCGAACACTGAAGCTTTCTTT	CASSLWAANTEAFF
TRBJ2-2	few	.	TRBV20-1	TGCAGTGCTAGGGACCTTTTAGTCGCGAACACCGGGGAGCTGTTTTTT	CSARDLLVANTGELFF
TRBJ1-5	many	.	TRBV27	TGTGCCAGCAGTTTTTACAGCAATAGCAATCAGCCCCAGCATTTT	CASSFYSNSNQPQHF
TRBJ2-3	many	TRBD1	TRBV20-1	TGCAGTGCTAGATCTCCACGGGACAGGGACACAGATACGCAGTATTTT	CSARSPRDRDTDTQYF
TRBJ2-3	many	.	TRBV7-8	TGTGCCAGCAGCTTAAAGGACGGAGATACGCAGTATTTT	CASSLKDGDTQYF
TRBJ1-1	many	.	TRBV28	TGTGCCAGCAGTTTTTTTGGGGGTGGCACTGAAGCTTTCTTT	CASSFFGGGTEAFF
TRBJ1-2	many	.	TRBV6-5	TGTGCCAGCAGTTACTCAGACCTCTATGGCTACACCTTC	CASSYSDLYGYTF
TRBJ1-5	.	.	TRBV3-1	TGTGCCAGCAGCCCATCATGGGACAGCAATCAGCCCCAGCATTTT	CASSPSWDSNQPQHF
TRBJ1-4	many	.	TRBV28	TGTGCCAGCAGTATCAGGGAGACTAATGAAAAACTGTTTTTT	CASSIRETNEKLFF
TRBJ2-5	many	TRBD1	TRBV6-1	TGTGCCAGCAGTCCAGGGGGAAGGCGCCTCATTGGGGAGACCCAGTACTTC	CASSPGGRRLIGETQYF
TRBJ1-5	few	.	TRBV18	TGTGCCAGCTCGCTCTCAGCAGGGGGCAATCAGCCCCAGCATTTT	CASSLSAGGNQPQHF
TRBJ2-1	many	.	TRBV18	TGTGCCAGCTCACCGGGGGTAGGAACCCGGGATGAGCAGTTCTTC	CASSPGVGTRDEQFF
TRBJ2-7	many	.	TRBV12-3/TRBV12-4	TGTGCCAGCAGAGCTGGGGGCTACGAGCAGTACTTC	CASRAGGYEQYF
TRBJ1-6	many	.	TRBV9	TGTGCCAGCAGCGCTCGTTGGACTCGGGATTCACCCCTCCACTTT	CASSARWTRDSPLHF
TRBJ2-7	few	.	TRBV28	TGTGCCAGCAGTTTAATGTATGCACACTCCTACGAGCAGTACTTC	CASSLMYAHSYEQYF
TRBJ2-1	many	TRBD2	TRBV20-1	TGCAGTGCTTCCCTAGCGGCTTTCTACAATGAGCAGTTCTTC	CSASLAAFYNEQFF
TRBJ1-1	many	.	TRBV5-1	TGCGCCAGCAGCTTGAACCCCCTGGGCACTGAAGCTTTCTTT	CASSLNPLGTEAFF